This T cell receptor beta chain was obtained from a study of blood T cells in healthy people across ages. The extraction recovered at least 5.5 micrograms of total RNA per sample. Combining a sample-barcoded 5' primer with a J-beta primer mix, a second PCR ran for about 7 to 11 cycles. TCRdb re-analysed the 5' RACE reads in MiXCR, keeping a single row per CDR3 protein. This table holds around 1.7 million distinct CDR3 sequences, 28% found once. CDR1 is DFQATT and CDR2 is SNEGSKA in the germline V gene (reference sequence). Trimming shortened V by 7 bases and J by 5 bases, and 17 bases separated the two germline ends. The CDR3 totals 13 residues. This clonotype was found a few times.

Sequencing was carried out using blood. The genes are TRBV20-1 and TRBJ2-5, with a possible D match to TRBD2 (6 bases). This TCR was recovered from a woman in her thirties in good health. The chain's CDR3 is CSVSPGSGETQYF. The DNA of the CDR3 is TGCAGTGTTTCCCCCGGGAGCGGGGAGACCCAGTACTTC.